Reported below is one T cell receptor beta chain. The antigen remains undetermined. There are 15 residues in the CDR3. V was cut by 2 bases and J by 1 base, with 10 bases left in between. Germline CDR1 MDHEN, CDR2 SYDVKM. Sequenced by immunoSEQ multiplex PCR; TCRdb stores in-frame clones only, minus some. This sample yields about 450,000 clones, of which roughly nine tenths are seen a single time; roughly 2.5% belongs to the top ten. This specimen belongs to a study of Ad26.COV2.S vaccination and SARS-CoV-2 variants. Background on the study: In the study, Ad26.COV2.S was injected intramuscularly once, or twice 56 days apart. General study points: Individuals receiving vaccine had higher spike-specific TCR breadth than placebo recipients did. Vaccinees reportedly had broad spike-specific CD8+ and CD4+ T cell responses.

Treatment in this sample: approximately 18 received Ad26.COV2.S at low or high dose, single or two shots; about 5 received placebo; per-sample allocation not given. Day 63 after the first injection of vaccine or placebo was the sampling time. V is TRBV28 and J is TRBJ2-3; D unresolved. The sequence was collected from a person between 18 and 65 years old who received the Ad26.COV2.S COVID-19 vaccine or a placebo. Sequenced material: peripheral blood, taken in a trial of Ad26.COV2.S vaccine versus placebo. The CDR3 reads CASSLNNPGTDTQYF. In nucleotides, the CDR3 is TGTGCCAGCAGTTTAAACAACCCAGGCACAGATACGCAGTATTTT.